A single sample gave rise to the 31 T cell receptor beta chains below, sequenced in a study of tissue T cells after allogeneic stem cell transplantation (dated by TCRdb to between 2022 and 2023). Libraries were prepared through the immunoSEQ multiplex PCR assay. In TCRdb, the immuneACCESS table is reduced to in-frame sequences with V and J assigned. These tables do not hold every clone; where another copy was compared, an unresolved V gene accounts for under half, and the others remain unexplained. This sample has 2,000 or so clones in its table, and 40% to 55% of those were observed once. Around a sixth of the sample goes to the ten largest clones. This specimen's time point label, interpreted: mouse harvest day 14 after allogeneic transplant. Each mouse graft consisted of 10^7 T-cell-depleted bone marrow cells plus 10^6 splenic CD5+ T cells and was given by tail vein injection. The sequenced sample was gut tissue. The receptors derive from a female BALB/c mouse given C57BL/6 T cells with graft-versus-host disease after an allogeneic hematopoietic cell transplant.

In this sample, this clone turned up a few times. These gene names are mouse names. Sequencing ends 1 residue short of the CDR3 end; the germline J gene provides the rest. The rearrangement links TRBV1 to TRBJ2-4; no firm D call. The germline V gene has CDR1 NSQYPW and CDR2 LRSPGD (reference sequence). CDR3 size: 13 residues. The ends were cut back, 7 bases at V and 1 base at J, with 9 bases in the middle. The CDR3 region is CTCTLGGQNTLYF. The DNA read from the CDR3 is TGCACCTGCACTCTCGGAGGTCAAAACACCTTGTAC.

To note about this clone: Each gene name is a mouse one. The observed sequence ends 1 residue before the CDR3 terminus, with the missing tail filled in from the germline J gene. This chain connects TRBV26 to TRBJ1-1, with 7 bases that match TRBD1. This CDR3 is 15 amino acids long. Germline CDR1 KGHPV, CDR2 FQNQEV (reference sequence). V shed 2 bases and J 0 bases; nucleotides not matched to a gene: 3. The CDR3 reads CASSLAGTANTEVFF. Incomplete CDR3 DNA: TGTGCCAGCAGTCTGGCCGGGACAGCAAACACAGAAGTCTTC.

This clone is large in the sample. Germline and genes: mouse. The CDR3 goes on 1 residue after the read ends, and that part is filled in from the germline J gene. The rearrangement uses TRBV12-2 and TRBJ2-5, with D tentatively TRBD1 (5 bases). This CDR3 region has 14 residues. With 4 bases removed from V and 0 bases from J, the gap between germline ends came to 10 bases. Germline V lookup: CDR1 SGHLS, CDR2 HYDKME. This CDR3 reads CASSPDINQDTQYF. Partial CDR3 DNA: TGTGCCAGCTCCCCGGACATTAACCAAGACACCCAGTAC.

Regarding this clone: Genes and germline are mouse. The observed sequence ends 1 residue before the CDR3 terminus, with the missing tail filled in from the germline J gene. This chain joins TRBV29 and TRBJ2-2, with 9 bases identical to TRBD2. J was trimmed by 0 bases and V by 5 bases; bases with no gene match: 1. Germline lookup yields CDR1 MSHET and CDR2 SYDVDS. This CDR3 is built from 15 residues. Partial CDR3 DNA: TGTGCTAGCAGTCGGGACTGGGCAAACACCGGGCAGCTCTAC. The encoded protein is CASSRDWANTGQLY. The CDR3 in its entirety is CASSRDWANTGQLYF.

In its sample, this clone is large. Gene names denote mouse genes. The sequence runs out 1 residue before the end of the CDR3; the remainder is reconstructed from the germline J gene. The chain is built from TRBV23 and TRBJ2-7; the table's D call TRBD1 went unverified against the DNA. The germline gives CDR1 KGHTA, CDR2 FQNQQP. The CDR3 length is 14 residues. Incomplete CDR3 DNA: TGCTCCAGCAGTCAAGCCAGGGGGCGACGGGAACAGTAC. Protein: CSSSQARGRREQY. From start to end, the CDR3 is CSSSQARGRREQYF.

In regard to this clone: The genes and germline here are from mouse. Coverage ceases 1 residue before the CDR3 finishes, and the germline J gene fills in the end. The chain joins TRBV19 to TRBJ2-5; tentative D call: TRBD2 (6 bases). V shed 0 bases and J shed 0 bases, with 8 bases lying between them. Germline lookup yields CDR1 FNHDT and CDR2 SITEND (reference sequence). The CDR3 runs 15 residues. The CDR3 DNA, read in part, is TGTGCCAGCAGTATAGGACTGGTTAACCAAGACACCCAGTAC. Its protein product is CASSIGLVNQDTQY. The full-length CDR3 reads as CASSIGLVNQDTQYF.

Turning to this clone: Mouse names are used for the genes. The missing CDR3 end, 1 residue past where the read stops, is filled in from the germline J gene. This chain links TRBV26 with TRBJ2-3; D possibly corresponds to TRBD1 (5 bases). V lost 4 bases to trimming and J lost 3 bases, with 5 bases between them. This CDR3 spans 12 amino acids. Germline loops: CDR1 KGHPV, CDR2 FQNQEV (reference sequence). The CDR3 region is CASSRTAETLYF. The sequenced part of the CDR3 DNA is TGTGCCAGCAGTCGGACAGCAGAAACGCTGTAT.

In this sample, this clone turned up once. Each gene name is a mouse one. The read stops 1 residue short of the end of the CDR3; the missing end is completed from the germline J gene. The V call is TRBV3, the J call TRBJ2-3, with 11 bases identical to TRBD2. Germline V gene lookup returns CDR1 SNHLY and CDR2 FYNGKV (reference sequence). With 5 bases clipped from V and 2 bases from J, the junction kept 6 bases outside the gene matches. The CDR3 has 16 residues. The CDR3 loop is CASSPYWGGDAETLYF. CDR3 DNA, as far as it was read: TGTGCCAGCAGCCCCTACTGGGGGGGCGATGCAGAAACGCTGTAT.

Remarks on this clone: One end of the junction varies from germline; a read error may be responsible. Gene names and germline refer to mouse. The CDR3 region is CASSLSKGSSCEQYF. The part of the CDR3 DNA that was read is TGTGCCAGCAGTCTGTCGAAGGGAAGCTCCTGTGAACAGTAC. The chain employs TRBV26 and TRBJ2-7; no clear D. The CDR3 extends 1 residue past the end of the read, so its final part is completed from the germline J gene. The CDR3 spans 15 residues. Germline lookup yields CDR1 KGHPV and CDR2 FQNQEV (reference sequence).

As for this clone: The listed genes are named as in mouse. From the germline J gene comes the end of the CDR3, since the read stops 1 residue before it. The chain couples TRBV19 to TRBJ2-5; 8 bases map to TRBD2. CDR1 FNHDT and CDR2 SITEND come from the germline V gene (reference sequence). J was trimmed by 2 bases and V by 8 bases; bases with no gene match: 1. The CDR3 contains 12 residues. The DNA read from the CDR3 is TGTGCCAGATGGGGGGGCCAAGACACCCAGTAC. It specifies CARWGGQDTQY. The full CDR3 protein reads CARWGGQDTQYF.

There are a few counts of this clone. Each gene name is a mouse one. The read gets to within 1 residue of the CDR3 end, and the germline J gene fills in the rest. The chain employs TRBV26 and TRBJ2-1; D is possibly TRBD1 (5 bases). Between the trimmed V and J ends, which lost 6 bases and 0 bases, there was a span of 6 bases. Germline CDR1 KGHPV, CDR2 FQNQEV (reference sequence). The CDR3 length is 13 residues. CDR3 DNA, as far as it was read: TGTGCCAGCAGGGACAATAACTATGCTGAGCAGTTC. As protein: CASRDNNYAEQF. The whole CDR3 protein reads CASRDNNYAEQFF.

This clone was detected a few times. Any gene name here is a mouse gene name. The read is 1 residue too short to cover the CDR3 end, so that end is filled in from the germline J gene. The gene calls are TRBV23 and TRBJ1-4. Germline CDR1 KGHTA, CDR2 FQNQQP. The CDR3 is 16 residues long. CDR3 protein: CSSSQKAGISNERLFF. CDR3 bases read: TGCTCCAGCAGTCAAAAGGCGGGGATTTCCAACGAAAGATTATTT.

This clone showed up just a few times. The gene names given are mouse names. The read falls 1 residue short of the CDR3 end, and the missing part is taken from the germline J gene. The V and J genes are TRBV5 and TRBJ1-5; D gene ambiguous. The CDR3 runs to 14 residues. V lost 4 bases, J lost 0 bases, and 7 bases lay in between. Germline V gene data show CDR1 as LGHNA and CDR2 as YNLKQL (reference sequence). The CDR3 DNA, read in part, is TGTGCCAGCAGCCGTGGGTATAACAACCAGGCTCCGCTT. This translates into CASSRGYNNQAPL. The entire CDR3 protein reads CASSRGYNNQAPLF.

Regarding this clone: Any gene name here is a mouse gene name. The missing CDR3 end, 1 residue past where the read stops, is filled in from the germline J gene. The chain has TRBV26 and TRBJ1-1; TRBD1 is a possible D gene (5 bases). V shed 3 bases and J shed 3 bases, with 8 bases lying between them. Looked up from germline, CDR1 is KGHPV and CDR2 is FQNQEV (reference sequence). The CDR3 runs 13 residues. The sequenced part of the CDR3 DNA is TGTGCCAGCAGTCTCAGGGCCGACACAGAAGTCTTC. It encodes CASSLRADTEVF. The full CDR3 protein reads CASSLRADTEVFF.

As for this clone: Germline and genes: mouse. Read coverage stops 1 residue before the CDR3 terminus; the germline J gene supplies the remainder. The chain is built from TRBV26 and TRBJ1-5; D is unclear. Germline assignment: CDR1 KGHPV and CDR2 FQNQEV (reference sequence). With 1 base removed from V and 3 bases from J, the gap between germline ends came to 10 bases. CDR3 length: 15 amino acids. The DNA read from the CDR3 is TGTGCCAGCAGTCTGTGGGGAGGGCGCAACCAGGCTCCGCTT. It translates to CASSLWGGRNQAPL. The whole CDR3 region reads CASSLWGGRNQAPLF.

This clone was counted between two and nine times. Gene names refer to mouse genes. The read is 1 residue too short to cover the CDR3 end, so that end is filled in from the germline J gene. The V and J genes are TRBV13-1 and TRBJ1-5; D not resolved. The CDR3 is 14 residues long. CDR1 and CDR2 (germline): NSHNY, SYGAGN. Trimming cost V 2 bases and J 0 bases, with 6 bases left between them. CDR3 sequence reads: CASSDGNNNQAPLF. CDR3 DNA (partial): TGTGCCAGCAGTGACGGCAATAACAACCAGGCTCCGCTT.

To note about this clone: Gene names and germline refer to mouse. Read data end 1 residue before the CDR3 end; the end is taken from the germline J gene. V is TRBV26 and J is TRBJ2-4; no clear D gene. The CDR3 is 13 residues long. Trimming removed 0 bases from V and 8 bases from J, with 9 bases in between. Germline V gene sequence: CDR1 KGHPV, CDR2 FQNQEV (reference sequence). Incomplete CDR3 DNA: TGTGCCAGCAGTCTGTCCGAGGCAGGCACCTTGTAC. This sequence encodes CASSLSEAGTLY. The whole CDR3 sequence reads CASSLSEAGTLYF. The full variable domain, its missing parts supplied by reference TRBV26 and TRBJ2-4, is NSKVIQTPRYLVKGQGQKAKMRCIPEKGHPVVFWYQQNKNNEFKFLINFQNQEVLQQIDMTEKRFSAECPSNSPCSLEIQSSEAGDSALYLCASSLSEAGTLYFGAGTRLSVL.

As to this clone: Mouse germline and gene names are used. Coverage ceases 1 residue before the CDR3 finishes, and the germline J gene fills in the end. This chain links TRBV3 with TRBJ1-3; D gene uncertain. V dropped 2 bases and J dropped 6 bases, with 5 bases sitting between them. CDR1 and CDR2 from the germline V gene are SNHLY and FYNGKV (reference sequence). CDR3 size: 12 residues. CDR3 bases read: TGTGCCAGCAGCTTACCTTCAAATACGCTCTAT. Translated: CASSLPSNTLY. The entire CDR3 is CASSLPSNTLYF.

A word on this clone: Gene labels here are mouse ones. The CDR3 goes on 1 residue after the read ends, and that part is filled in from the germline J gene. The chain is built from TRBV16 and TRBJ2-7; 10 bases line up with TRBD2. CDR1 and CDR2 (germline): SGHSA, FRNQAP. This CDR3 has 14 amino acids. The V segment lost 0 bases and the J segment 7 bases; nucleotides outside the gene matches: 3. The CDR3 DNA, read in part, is TGTGCAAGCAGCTTAGATCTGGGGGGGCGAGAACAGTAC. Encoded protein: CASSLDLGGREQY. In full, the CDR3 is CASSLDLGGREQYF.

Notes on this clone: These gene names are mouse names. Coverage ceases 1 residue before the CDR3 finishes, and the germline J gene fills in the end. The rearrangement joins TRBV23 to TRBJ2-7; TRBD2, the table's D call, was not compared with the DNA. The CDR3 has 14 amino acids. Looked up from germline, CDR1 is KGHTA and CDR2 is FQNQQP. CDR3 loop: CSSRTGTGGVEQYF. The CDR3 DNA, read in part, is TGCTCCAGCAGAACCGGGACTGGGGGGGTTGAACAGTAC.

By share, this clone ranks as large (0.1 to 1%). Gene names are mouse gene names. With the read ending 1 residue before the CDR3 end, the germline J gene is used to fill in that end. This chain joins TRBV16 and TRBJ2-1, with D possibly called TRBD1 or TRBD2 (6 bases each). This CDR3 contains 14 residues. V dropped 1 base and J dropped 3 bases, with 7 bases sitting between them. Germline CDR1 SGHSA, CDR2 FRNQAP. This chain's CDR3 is CASSLAGAYAEQFF. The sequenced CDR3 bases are TGTGCAAGCAGCTTAGCGGGGGCCTATGCTGAGCAGTTC.

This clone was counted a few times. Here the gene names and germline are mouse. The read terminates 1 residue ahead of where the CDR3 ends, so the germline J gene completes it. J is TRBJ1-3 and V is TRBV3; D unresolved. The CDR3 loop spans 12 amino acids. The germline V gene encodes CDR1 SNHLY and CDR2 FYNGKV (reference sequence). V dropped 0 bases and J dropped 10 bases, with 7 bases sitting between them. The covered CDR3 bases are TGTGCCAGCAGCTTAGCGGGGTGGACGCTCTAT. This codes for CASSLAGWTLY. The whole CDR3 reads CASSLAGWTLYF.

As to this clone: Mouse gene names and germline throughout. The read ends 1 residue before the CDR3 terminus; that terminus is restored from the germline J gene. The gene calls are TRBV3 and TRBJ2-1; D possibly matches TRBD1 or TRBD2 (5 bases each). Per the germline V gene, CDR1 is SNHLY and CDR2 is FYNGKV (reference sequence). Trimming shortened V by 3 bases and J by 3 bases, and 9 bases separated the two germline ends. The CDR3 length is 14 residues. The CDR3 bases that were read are TGTGCCAGCAGCTTTGGGGCGGGCTATGCTGAGCAGTTC. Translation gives CASSFGAGYAEQF. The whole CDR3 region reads CASSFGAGYAEQFF.

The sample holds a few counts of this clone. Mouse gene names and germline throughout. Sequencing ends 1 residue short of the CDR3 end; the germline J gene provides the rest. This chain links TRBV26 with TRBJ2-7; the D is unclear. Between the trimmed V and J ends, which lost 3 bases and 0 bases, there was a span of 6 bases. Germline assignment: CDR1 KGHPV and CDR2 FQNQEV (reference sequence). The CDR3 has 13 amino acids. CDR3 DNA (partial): TGTGCCAGCAGTCTCCGGGGCTCCTATGAACAGTAC. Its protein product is CASSLRGSYEQY. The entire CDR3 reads CASSLRGSYEQYF.

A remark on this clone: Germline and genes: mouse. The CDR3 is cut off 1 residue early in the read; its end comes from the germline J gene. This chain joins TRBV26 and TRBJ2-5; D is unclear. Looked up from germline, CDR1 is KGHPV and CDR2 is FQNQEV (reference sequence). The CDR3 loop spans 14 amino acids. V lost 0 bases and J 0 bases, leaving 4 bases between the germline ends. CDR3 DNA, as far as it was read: TGTGCCAGCAGTCTGTCTTATAACCAAGACACCCAGTAC. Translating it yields CASSLSYNQDTQY. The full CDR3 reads CASSLSYNQDTQYF.

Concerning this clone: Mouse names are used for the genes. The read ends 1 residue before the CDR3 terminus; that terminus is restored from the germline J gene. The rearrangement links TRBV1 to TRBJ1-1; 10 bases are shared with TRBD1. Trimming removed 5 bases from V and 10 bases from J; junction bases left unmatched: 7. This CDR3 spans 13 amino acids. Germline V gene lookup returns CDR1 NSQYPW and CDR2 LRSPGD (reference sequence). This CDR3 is CTCSPGQGSAVFF. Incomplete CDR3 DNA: TGCACCTGCAGTCCGGGACAGGGGTCCGCAGTCTTC. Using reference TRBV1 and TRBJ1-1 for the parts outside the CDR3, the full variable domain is VTLLEQNPRWRLVPRGQAVNLRCILKNSQYPWMSWYQQDLQKQLQWLFTLRSPGDKEVKSLPGADYLATRVTDTELRLQVANMSQGRTLYCTCSPGQGSAVFFGKGTRLTVV.

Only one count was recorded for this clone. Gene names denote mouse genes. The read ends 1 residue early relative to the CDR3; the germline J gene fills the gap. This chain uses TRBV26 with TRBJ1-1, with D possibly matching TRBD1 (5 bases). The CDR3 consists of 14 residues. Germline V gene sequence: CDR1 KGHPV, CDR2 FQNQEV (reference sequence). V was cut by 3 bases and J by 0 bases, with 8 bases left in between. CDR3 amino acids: CASSLRQTNTEVFF. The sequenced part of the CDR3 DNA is TGTGCCAGCAGTCTCCGACAGACAAACACAGAAGTCTTC. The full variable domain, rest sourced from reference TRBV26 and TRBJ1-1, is NSKVIQTPRYLVKGQGQKAKMRCIPEKGHPVVFWYQQNKNNEFKFLINFQNQEVLQQIDMTEKRFSAECPSNSPCSLEIQSSEAGDSALYLCASSLRQTNTEVFFGKGTRLTVV.

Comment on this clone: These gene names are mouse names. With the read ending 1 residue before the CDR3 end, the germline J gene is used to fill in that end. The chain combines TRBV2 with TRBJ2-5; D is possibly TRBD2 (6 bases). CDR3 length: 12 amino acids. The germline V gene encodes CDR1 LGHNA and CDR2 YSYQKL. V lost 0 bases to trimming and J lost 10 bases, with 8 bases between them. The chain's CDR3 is CASSQEGTPQYF. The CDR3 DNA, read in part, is TGTGCCAGCAGCCAAGAGGGGACTCCCCAGTAC.

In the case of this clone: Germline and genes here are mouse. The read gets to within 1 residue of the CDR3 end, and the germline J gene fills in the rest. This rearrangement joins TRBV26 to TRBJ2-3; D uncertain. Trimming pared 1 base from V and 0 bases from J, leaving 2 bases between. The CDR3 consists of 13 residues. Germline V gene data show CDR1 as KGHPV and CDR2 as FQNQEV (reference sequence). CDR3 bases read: TGTGCCAGCAGTCTGTTAAGTGCAGAAACGCTGTAT. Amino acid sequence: CASSLLSAETLY. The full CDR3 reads CASSLLSAETLYF.

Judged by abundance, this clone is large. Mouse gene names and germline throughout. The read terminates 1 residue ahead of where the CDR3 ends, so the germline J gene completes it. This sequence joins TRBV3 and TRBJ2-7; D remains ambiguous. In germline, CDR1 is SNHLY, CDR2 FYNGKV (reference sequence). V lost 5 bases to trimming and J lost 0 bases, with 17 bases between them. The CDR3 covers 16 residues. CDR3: CASSPSLATSSYEQYF. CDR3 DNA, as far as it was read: TGTGCCAGCAGCCCCTCGCTGGCTACAAGCTCCTATGAACAGTAC.

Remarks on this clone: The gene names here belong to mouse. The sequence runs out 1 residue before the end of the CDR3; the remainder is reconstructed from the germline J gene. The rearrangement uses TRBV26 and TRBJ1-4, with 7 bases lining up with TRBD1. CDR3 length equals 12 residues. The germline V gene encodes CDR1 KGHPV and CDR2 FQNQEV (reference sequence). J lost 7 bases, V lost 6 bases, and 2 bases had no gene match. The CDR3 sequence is CASSPGGERLFF. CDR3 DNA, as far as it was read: TGTGCCAGCAGCCCAGGGGGCGAAAGATTATTT.